This entry concerns a single T cell receptor beta chain. Germline values: CDR1 PRHDT, CDR2 FYEKMQ (reference sequence). Trimming took 5 bases from V and 2 from J, leaving 17 bases between them. The CDR3 spans 16 residues. The data originate from a study of blood T cell repertoires in COVID-19. Sequencing used immunoSEQ multiplex PCR; TCRdb keeps in-frame clones, though not all of them. The sample carries over 75,000 clones, approximately 78% recorded once. The J gene is TRBJ2-3, the V gene TRBV13, with D perhaps TRBD2 (6 bases). The sequenced material came from peripheral blood. The clonotype originates from an elderly woman with acute or convalescent COVID-19. Here the CDR3 reads CASSARRAGNTDTQYF. In DNA, the CDR3 is TGTGCCAGCAGCGCCCGGCGAGCGGGCAACACAGATACGCAGTATTTT.